This is a list of T cell receptor beta chains from one sample in a study of cytomegalovirus exposure and HLA in healthy donors. Profiled with immunoSEQ multiplex PCR; TCRdb holds only in-frame clones, not every one. The sample includes around 140,000 clones, 83% seen only once; the top ten take about 1.5%. Sequencing input: PBMCs. Receptor source: a man aged 35 to 55 in good health and CMV-seronegative. CDR3s include the opening cysteine and the closing phenylalanine or tryptophan. Fields, in order: D gene, clone size, V gene, J gene, CDR3 length, CDR3 DNA, CDR3 protein. D genes are given only for firm matches. Size tells how often a clone was seen (once, few, many) or the class of an expanded clone, and some rows leave it out.

-	-	TRBV30	TRBJ1-2	15	TGTGCCTGGAGTTCTCAAATTGGCAGGAACTATGGCTACACCTTC	CAWSSQIGRNYGYTF
TRBD2	-	TRBV7-2	TRBJ2-1	16	TGTGCCAGCAGCTTAGGGTCGGCTAGCGGGAGCAATGAGCAGTTCTTC	CASSLGSASGSNEQFF
TRBD2	-	TRBV7-3	TRBJ2-2	15	TGTGCCAGCAGCGCAACTAGCGGGAAAACCGGGGAGCTGTTTTTT	CASSATSGKTGELFF
-	-	TRBV28	TRBJ2-7	13	TGTGCCAGCAGCCCCCGACAGCCCTACGAGCAGTACTTC	CASSPRQPYEQYF
TRBD1	-	TRBV7-9	TRBJ1-1	14	TGTGCCAGCAGCTTGGGACAGATGAACACTGAAGCTTTCTTT	CASSLGQMNTEAFF
-	-	TRBV5-6	TRBJ1-6	14	TGTGCCAGCAGCTTGTTACAGGAAAATTCACCCCTCCACTTT	CASSLLQENSPLHF
-	-	TRBV28	TRBJ2-2	14	TGTGCCAGCAGTTTATTTCGGGTATCTGGGGAGCTGTTTTTT	CASSLFRVSGELFF
TRBD1	-	TRBV11-1	TRBJ1-1	14	TGTGCCAGCAGCCCACAGGGGATTAACACTGAAGCTTTCTTT	CASSPQGINTEAFF
TRBD1	-	TRBV19	TRBJ1-2	15	TGTGCCACCCATGGAGGGGGCGAAAATTCAGGTGGCTACACCTTC	CATHGGGENSGGYTF
TRBD2	-	TRBV7-2	TRBJ2-7	15	TGTGCCAGCAGCTTAGGAACGGGGGGGTTGGACGAGCAGTACTTC	CASSLGTGGLDEQYF
TRBD1	once	TRBV27	TRBJ1-2	15	TGTGCCAGCAGTTGGTCTCAGACAGGGGCATCCGGCTACACCTTC	CASSWSQTGASGYTF
-	-	TRBV27	TRBJ2-7	14	TGTGCCAGCAGTTCCTACAGGGTCCGCTACGAGCAGTACTTC	CASSSYRVRYEQYF
-	once	TRBV6-5	TRBJ1-2	15	TGTGCCAGCAGTTACTCGGAGACGGATAACTATGGCTACACCTTC	CASSYSETDNYGYTF
-	-	TRBV5-1	TRBJ1-6	13	TGCGCCAGCAGCTTGGAACAGGGTTCACCCCTCCACTTT	CASSLEQGSPLHF
TRBD1	-	TRBV23-1	TRBJ2-1	15	TGCGCCAGCAGTCCTCCGGGACAGGGGGCTAATGAGCAGTTCTTC	CASSPPGQGANEQFF
-	-	TRBV15	TRBJ2-7	14	TGTGCCACCAGCAGAGATTCCGGACACTACGAGCAGTACTTC	CATSRDSGHYEQYF
-	-	TRBV4-1	TRBJ2-1	16	TGCGCCAGCAGCCGAAGAGGCGAGGGAGGAAGGAATGAGCAGTTCTTC	CASSRRGEGGRNEQFF
-	-	TRBV7-2	TRBJ2-7	15	TGTGCCAGCAGCCTCCAGGGGGACTTCTACTACGAGCAGTACTTC	CASSLQGDFYYEQYF
-	-	TRBV6-5	TRBJ2-2	16	TGTGCCAGCAGTTACTTATACAGGGGGGGAACCGGGGAGCTGTTTTTT	CASSYLYRGGTGELFF
-	-	TRBV19	TRBJ2-1	15	TGTGCCAGTAGCGAAACTGAAAACTCCTACAATGAGCAGTTCTTC	CASSETENSYNEQFF
TRBD2	-	TRBV5-4	TRBJ2-7	12	TGTGCCAGCAGCGGGGTGGGGGGGGAGCAGTACTTC	CASSGVGGEQYF
TRBD1	-	TRBV9	TRBJ2-2	16	TGTGCCAGCAGCGTAATGGGACAGCGCAACACCGGGGAGCTGTTTTTT	CASSVMGQRNTGELFF
TRBD1	-	TRBV28	TRBJ1-2	16	TGTGCCAGCAGTCCCCGGTGGGACAGGGGGCCTTATGGCTACACCTTC	CASSPRWDRGPYGYTF
-	-	TRBV7-2	TRBJ2-1	13	TGTGCCAGCGCGGGGCCCTCCTACAATGAGCAGTTCTTC	CASAGPSYNEQFF
TRBD1	-	TRBV7-9	TRBJ1-2	13	TGTGCCAGCAGCCCCGGGACAGGGTATGGCTACACCTTC	CASSPGTGYGYTF
-	-	TRBV5-1	TRBJ1-5	14	TGCGCCAGCAGCTTGGAGTACGGTTATCAGCCCCAGCATTTT	CASSLEYGYQPQHF
TRBD1	-	TRBV27	TRBJ1-1	15	TGTGCCAGCAGTTTATCGACAGGGGGGAACACTGAAGCTTTCTTT	CASSLSTGGNTEAFF
-	-	TRBV5-1	TRBJ1-5	15	TGCGCCAGCAGCTTGGGACCGGAGGCCAATCAGCCCCAGCATTTT	CASSLGPEANQPQHF
-	-	TRBV29-1	TRBJ2-2	16	TGCAGCGTTCTACTGTCTGGGACAACGAACACCGGGGAGCTGTTTTTT	CSVLLSGTTNTGELFF
-	-	TRBV9	TRBJ2-3	14	TGTGCCAGCAGCGTATTTATTAGCCAGGATACGCAGTATTTT	CASSVFISQDTQYF
-	-	TRBV19	TRBJ1-4	16	TGTGCCAGTACCCCCGGAGGAGGCCTCGGGGGTGAAAAACTGTTTTTT	CASTPGGGLGGEKLFF
TRBD1	once	TRBV29-1	TRBJ2-7	13	TGCAGCGTTGAAGGGACAGGGCCCGCGGTGCAGTACTTC	CSVEGTGPAVQYF
-	-	TRBV29-1	TRBJ2-1	15	TGCAGCGTTGAAGATTTGGGGGGCTCCTACAATGAGCAGTTCTTC	CSVEDLGGSYNEQFF
TRBD1	once	TRBV2	TRBJ1-2	14	TGTGCCAGCAGTGAGAGGGACAGGGGACATGGCTACACCTTC	CASSERDRGHGYTF
-	-	TRBV6-6	TRBJ2-1	14	TGTGCCAGCAGTTACTCCCAGACCTACAATGAGCAGTTCTTC	CASSYSQTYNEQFF
-	-	TRBV29-1	TRBJ2-2	13	TGCAGCGTTGTCGTAGGGGGGGCCGGGGAGCTGTTTTTT	CSVVVGGAGELFF
-	-	TRBV6-4	TRBJ2-7	14	TGTGCCAGCAGTGTTGTGACACCCTCCGACGAGCAGTACTTC	CASSVVTPSDEQYF
TRBD2	-	TRBV6-5	TRBJ2-4	14	TGTGCCAGCAGACGGACTAGCGGGGGTTACATTCAGTACTTC	CASRRTSGGYIQYF
-	-	TRBV1	TRBJ2-1	15	TGCACCAGCAGCGCAGGACAGGCCTCACTGCATGAGCAGTTCTTC	CTSSAGQASLHEQFF
TRBD1	once	TRBV6-5	TRBJ2-1	13	TGTGCCAGCAGATGGACAGGGGTCGGTGAGCAGTTCTTC	CASRWTGVGEQFF
-	-	TRBV6-1	TRBJ1-2	15	TGTGCCAGCGGCTACCTGGAGGAAGCTTCCTATGGCTACACCTTC	CASGYLEEASYGYTF
-	-	TRBV7-9	TRBJ1-5	12	TGTGCCAGCAGCCCCTCCGATCAGCCCCAGCATTTT	CASSPSDQPQHF
-	-	TRBV28	TRBJ2-1	16	TGTGCCAGCAGTTCTCAGGGGGGACCCACCTACAATGAGCAGTTCTTC	CASSSQGGPTYNEQFF
-	-	TRBV27	TRBJ2-1	14	TGTGCCAGCATGAGGGCCTTCACCTACAATGAGCAGTTCTTC	CASMRAFTYNEQFF
TRBD2	-	TRBV7-8	TRBJ2-3	17	TGTGCCAGCAGCTCGGACGGGGGCGGGGGGGGCACAGATACGCAGTATTTT	CASSSDGGGGGTDTQYF
-	once	TRBV30	TRBJ2-7	13	TGTGCCTGGAGTGTAAATGCAGGCTACGAGCAGTACTTC	CAWSVNAGYEQYF
-	-	TRBV28	TRBJ1-6	14	TGTGCCAGCAGTTCGGTGGAATCAGGTTCACCCCTCCACTTT	CASSSVESGSPLHF
-	-	TRBV20-1	TRBJ2-7	11	TGCAGTGCCAGGAGGCGCTACGAGCAGTACTTC	CSARRRYEQYF
-	-	TRBV11-1	TRBJ1-2	13	TGTGCCAGCAGCTTACGAGACAGCTATGGCTACACCTTC	CASSLRDSYGYTF
-	-	TRBV7-9	TRBJ2-7	12	TGTTCCAGCAGCTCTGGTGGGGGCAGGCAGTACTTC	CSSSSGGGRQYF
TRBD1	-	TRBV2	TRBJ2-5	14	TGTGCCAGCATGGGAGCAGGGGGCAGGTTGACCCAGTACTTC	CASMGAGGRLTQYF
TRBD1	-	TRBV18	TRBJ1-2	14	TGTGCCAGCTCACCGGGACAGGGCGACTATGGCTACACCTTC	CASSPGQGDYGYTF